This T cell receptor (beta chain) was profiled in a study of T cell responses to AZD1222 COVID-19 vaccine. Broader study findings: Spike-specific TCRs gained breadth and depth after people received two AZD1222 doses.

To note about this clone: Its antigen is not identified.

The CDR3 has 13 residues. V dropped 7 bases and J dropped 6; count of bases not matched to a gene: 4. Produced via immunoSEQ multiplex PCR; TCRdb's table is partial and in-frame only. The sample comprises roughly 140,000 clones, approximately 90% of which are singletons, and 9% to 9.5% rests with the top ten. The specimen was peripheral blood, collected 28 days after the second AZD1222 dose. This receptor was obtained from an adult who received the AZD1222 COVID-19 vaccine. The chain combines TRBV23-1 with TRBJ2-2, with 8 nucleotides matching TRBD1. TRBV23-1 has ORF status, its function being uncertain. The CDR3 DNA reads TGCGCCAGCACAACAGGGGGAGCCGGGGAGCTGTTTTTT. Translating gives CASTTGGAGELFF.